Below, one TCR beta chain is given with its context. What it binds is not known. Researchers used the Oncomine TCR Beta short-read assay to sequence DNA from cultured CD4+ T cells. TCRdb used MiXCR to reprocess the PCR reads, holding one entry per CDR3 protein. The table shows around 19,000 distinct CDR3 sequences, with 48% occurring only once. Indicated treatment: roughly 11-day PBMC culture with coronavirus spike peptide pools or control peptides (ViraFEST assay). The sample comes from a study of vaccination and CD4 T cells after COVID-19. This CDR3 comprises 15 residues. The V and J ends lost 4 bases and 9 bases, in that order; junction bases with no gene match: 13. Germline V gives CDR1 SGHNT, CDR2 YYREEE (reference sequence).

Sequencing input: CD4+ T cells from blood, cultured in vitro. V gene TRBV5-4 combines with J gene TRBJ2-1; TRBD2 matches at 7 bases. The sequence derives from a human donor who had recovered from COVID-19. CDR3 amino acids: CASSILGEGSIEQFF. The CDR3 nucleotides are TGTGCCAGCAGCATTCTGGGGGAGGGAAGTATTGAGCAGTTCTTC.